This TCR beta chain is drawn from a study of blood T cell repertoires in COVID-19. The method was immunoSEQ multiplex PCR; TCRdb's version includes in-frame clones alone and lacks a portion of them. The table lists roughly 54,000 clones, 91% of them singletons, with around 7.2% in the top ten. This TCR came from an older woman with active or convalescent COVID-19. The source material was peripheral blood.

The DNA for the CDR3 is TGTGCCAGCAGCTTAGGGCAGGGGCAGTTCTTC. Translation gives CASSLGQGQFF. The chain uses TRBV11-2 and TRBJ2-1, with a tentative D call TRBD1 (5 bases). Deletions cut 1 base from V and 12 bases from J, with 7 bases between. Germline CDR1 SGHAT, CDR2 FQNNGV. The CDR3 spans 11 residues.